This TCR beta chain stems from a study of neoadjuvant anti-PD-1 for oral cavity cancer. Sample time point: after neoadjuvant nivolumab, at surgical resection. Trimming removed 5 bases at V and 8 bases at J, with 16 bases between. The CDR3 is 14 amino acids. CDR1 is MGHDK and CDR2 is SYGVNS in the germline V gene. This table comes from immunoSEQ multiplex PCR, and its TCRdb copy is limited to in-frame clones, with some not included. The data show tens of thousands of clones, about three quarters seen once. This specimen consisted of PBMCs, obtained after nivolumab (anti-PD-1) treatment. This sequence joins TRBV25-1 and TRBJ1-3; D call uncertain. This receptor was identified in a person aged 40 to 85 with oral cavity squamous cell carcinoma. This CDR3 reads CASSTASFGDTIYF. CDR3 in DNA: TGTGCCAGCAGTACCGCTAGCTTCGGAGACACCATATATTTT.